This T cell receptor beta chain was profiled in a study of long-term antiretroviral therapy in people with HIV. A minimum of one pre-ART and two post-ART PBMC samples existed for each donor. Specimens retained roughly 1-11 million cryopreserved PBMC preceding DNA extraction. Running of the v3.0 immunoSEQ assay took place at survey level. Sequencing efforts were directed toward roughly 35,000-55,000 T-cell genomes per sample. Only in-frame clones appear in the TCRdb table, and some are missing; sequencing was by immunoSEQ multiplex PCR. The sample holds 30,000 to 40,000 clones, about 85% seen once. Sequencing used unsorted PBMCs, obtained 1.9 years after starting antiretroviral therapy. The receptor comes from a man between 18 and 29 years old with HIV.

The CDR3 loop reads CASTTGTSGKTDTQYF. The CDR3 DNA follows: TGTGCCAGCACCACAGGGACTAGCGGGAAGACAGATACGCAGTATTTT. The rearrangement joins TRBV28 to TRBJ2-3; 13 nucleotides match TRBD2. Germline assignment: CDR1 MDHEN and CDR2 SYDVKM. CDR3 size: 16 residues. V dropped 7 bases and J dropped 3; count of bases not matched to a gene: 7. Drawing the rest from reference TRBV28 and TRBJ2-3, the complete variable domain is DVKVTQSSRYLVKRTGEKVFLECVQDMDHENMFWYRQDPGLGLRLIYFSYDVKMKEKGDIPEGYSVSREKKERFSLILESASTNQTSMYLCASTTGTSGKTDTQYFGPGTRLTVL.